The T cell receptor (beta chain) described here comes from a study of cytomegalovirus exposure and HLA in healthy donors. Findings and limits, study-wide: The productive fraction for most TCR beta V segments was about 87% or about 30% in an earlier analysis. According to the study, approximately 150 TCR beta chains were cytomegalovirus-associated. Cytomegalovirus status was reportedly diagnosed by the classifier with high specificity and sensitivity.

The CDR3 extends over 14 amino acids. Germline CDR1 is MNHEY and CDR2 is SMNVEV (reference sequence). Trimming removed 2 bases at V and 1 base at J, with 8 bases between. This clone was found a few times. Antigen unknown. The PCR employed 60 Vbeta primers together with 13 Jbeta primers. Profiled with immunoSEQ multiplex PCR; TCRdb holds only in-frame clones, not every one. The sample has 100,000 to 150,000 clones, around 80% seen once. The TCR was taken from a woman in her late teens or twenties in good health and CMV-seronegative. Specimen: PBMCs. This sequence joins TRBV27 and TRBJ1-1, with a weak D call TRBD1 (5 bases). The CDR3 DNA reads as TGTGCCAGCAGTTTAGGACACCCGAACACTGAAGCTTTCTTT. Its translation is CASSLGHPNTEAFF.